This entry concerns a single T cell receptor beta chain. Its antigen remains unidentified. This specimen belongs to a study of blood T cells in healthy people across ages. Study-wide findings and caveats: Long-lived donors carried more naive CD4+ cells and greater diversity than aged donors. Unknown CMV status may confound age-related changes in expanded clones.

Drawing of peripheral blood yielded 7.5 to 10 milliliters from each donor. For the second PCR, which ran for about 7 to 12 cycles, a sample-barcoded 5' primer and a J-beta primer mix were used. With 12 random nucleotides, a template-switch adaptor tagged each individual cDNA molecule. One entry per CDR3 protein results from TCRdb running MiXCR on the 5' RACE reads. The sample holds some 640,000 distinct CDR3 sequences, more than 40% seen once. CDR3 length: 14 residues. Trimming stripped 8 bases from V and 6 bases from J, with 19 bases between. Germline-derived CDR1 and CDR2 are LNHDA and SQIVND (reference sequence).

The clonotype originates from a woman aged 60-70 years in good health. This chain links TRBV19 with TRBJ1-1; perhaps TRBD1 as D (5 bases). Sequencing was carried out using blood. The DNA for the CDR3 is TGTGCCAGTCTCAGGGCTGTAGGAGGCTCTGAAGCTTTCTTT. Translating gives CASLRAVGGSEAFF.